The rows below give T cell receptor beta chains drawn from one sample of a study of cytomegalovirus exposure and HLA in healthy donors. The data were produced by immunoSEQ multiplex PCR, yet TCRdb's version contains in-frame clones alone and is incomplete. The data show about 140,000 clones, roughly 80% seen once. The material sequenced was PBMCs. The receptor set was obtained from a female donor in good health and CMV-seronegative. The CDR3 runs from the conserved cysteine through the conserved F or W. The order of the fields is clone size, J gene, D gene, V gene, CDR3 protein, CDR3 DNA. A D gene is named only where the DNA matches it firmly. Not all rows give a size; the values are once, few, many and, for expanded clones, a class.

size: few; J: TRBJ1-1; D: -; V: TRBV29-1; CDR3: CSVEDGYRENTEAFF; DNA: TGCAGCGTTGAAGATGGGTACAGGGAAAACACTGAAGCTTTCTTT
size: -; J: TRBJ1-5; D: -; V: TRBV30; CDR3: CAWSASGTTNQPQHF; DNA: TGTGCCTGGAGTGCGTCCGGGACAACGAATCAGCCCCAGCATTTT
size: -; J: TRBJ2-7; D: -; V: TRBV7-9; CDR3: CSSGQNSYEQYF; DNA: TGTTCCAGCGGACAGAACTCCTACGAGCAGTACTTC
size: -; J: TRBJ2-1; D: TRBD2; V: TRBV14; CDR3: CASSQLAGDNEQFF; DNA: TGTGCCAGCAGCCAGCTAGCGGGAGATAATGAGCAGTTCTTC
size: -; J: TRBJ1-1; D: -; V: TRBV7-2; CDR3: CASTAFRGTEAFF; DNA: TGTGCCAGCACCGCCTTCAGGGGCACTGAAGCTTTCTTT
size: -; J: TRBJ2-2; D: -; V: TRBV7-7; CDR3: CASSLVGGAGELFF; DNA: TGTGCTAGCAGCTTAGTTGGAGGGGCCGGGGAGCTGTTTTTT
size: -; J: TRBJ1-5; D: -; V: TRBV18; CDR3: CASSEPGQPQHF; DNA: TGTGCCAGCTCGGAGCCGGGGCAGCCCCAGCATTTT
size: -; J: TRBJ2-5; D: -; V: TRBV7-9; CDR3: CSSSFPRETQYF; DNA: TGTTCCAGCAGCTTTCCTAGGGAGACCCAGTACTTC
size: -; J: TRBJ1-1; D: -; V: TRBV4-2; CDR3: CASSQDSKNTEAFF; DNA: TGTGCCAGCAGCCAAGACAGTAAGAACACTGAAGCTTTCTTT
size: -; J: TRBJ2-7; D: -; V: TRBV2; CDR3: CASSESLVPYEQYF; DNA: TGTGCCAGCAGTGAATCTCTAGTACCCTACGAGCAGTACTTC
size: -; J: TRBJ2-7; D: -; V: TRBV10-1; CDR3: CASSESGANYERYF; DNA: TGCGCCAGCAGTGAGTCGGGGGCTAATTACGAGCGGTACTTC
size: -; J: TRBJ2-5; D: TRBD2; V: TRBV19; CDR3: CASQPTQTSGSGTQYF; DNA: TGTGCCAGTCAACCAACTCAGACTAGCGGGAGTGGGACCCAGTACTTC
size: few; J: TRBJ1-2; D: -; V: TRBV28; CDR3: CATTPRAYGYTF; DNA: TGTGCCACCACCCCCAGGGCCTATGGCTACACCTTC
size: -; J: TRBJ2-3; D: -; V: TRBV4-1; CDR3: CASSLSLDGGLTDTQYF; DNA: TGCGCCAGCAGCCTGTCCCTCGACGGGGGGCTCACAGATACGCAGTATTTT
size: -; J: TRBJ2-2; D: TRBD1; V: TRBV5-5; CDR3: CASTETGTDTGELFF; DNA: TGTGCCAGCACCGAAACCGGGACAGACACCGGGGAGCTGTTTTTT
size: -; J: TRBJ2-1; D: TRBD2; V: TRBV10-1; CDR3: CASSGATTSGRANEQFF; DNA: TGCGCCAGCAGTGGAGCCACGACTAGCGGGAGGGCCAATGAGCAGTTCTTC
size: -; J: TRBJ1-1; D: -; V: TRBV7-9; CDR3: CASSLDILMNTEAFF; DNA: TGTGCCAGCAGCTTAGACATCTTAATGAACACTGAAGCTTTCTTT
size: -; J: TRBJ2-5; D: -; V: TRBV5-6; CDR3: CASSNVRGAQETQYF; DNA: TGTGCCAGCAGCAATGTACGGGGGGCTCAAGAGACCCAGTACTTC
size: -; J: TRBJ2-3; D: -; V: TRBV7-9; CDR3: CASSLGASTDTQYF; DNA: TGTGCCAGCAGCCTGGGCGCGAGCACAGATACGCAGTATTTT
size: -; J: TRBJ2-7; D: TRBD1; V: TRBV19; CDR3: CATEDRGLPGEQYF; DNA: TGTGCCACCGAGGACAGGGGTTTGCCGGGCGAGCAGTACTTC
size: -; J: TRBJ2-7; D: TRBD1; V: TRBV5-1; CDR3: CASSSRGQGLAYEQYF; DNA: TGCGCCAGCAGCTCGAGGGGACAGGGGCTAGCCTACGAGCAGTACTTC
size: -; J: TRBJ2-3; D: TRBD2; V: TRBV5-6; CDR3: CASSSLAGDTDTQYF; DNA: TGTGCCAGCAGCTCTCTAGCGGGAGACACAGATACGCAGTATTTT
size: -; J: TRBJ2-3; D: TRBD2; V: TRBV7-4; CDR3: CASRPTSGRERDTQYF; DNA: TGTGCCAGCAGACCAACTAGCGGGAGAGAGCGCGATACGCAGTATTTT
size: -; J: TRBJ2-1; D: -; V: TRBV4-1; CDR3: CASSQTGVAGEQFF; DNA: TGCGCCAGCAGCCAAACCGGAGTAGCTGGTGAGCAGTTCTTC
size: once; J: TRBJ2-1; D: -; V: TRBV9; CDR3: CASSVDVGAGYNEQFF; DNA: TGTGCCAGCAGCGTAGATGTGGGAGCGGGCTACAATGAGCAGTTCTTC
size: -; J: TRBJ1-3; D: -; V: TRBV13; CDR3: CASSFRHTSTIYF; DNA: TGTGCCAGCAGCTTTAGACACACTAGCACCATATATTTT
size: -; J: TRBJ2-5; D: TRBD2; V: TRBV27; CDR3: CASSPTYLAGEGETQYF; DNA: TGTGCCAGCAGTCCCACCTATCTAGCGGGAGAAGGAGAGACCCAGTACTTC
size: -; J: TRBJ2-1; D: -; V: TRBV11-3; CDR3: CASGHYSSNEQFF; DNA: TGTGCCAGCGGACACTACAGCAGCAATGAGCAGTTCTTC
size: -; J: TRBJ2-3; D: TRBD2; V: TRBV19; CDR3: CASSSRNPGLAGADTQYF; DNA: TGTGCCAGTAGTTCCAGGAACCCGGGACTAGCGGGAGCAGATACGCAGTATTTT
size: few; J: TRBJ2-5; D: -; V: TRBV6-5; CDR3: CASSYGGRGETQYF; DNA: TGTGCCAGCAGTTACGGGGGGCGGGGGGAGACCCAGTACTTC
size: -; J: TRBJ2-5; D: -; V: TRBV27; CDR3: CASSSREETQYF; DNA: TGTGCCAGCAGTTCCCGGGAAGAGACCCAGTACTTC
size: -; J: TRBJ1-2; D: -; V: TRBV11-2; CDR3: CASSPPGPGGYTF; DNA: TGTGCCAGCAGCCCCCCAGGGCCCGGGGGCTACACCTTC
size: -; J: TRBJ2-1; D: -; V: TRBV6-1; CDR3: CAGRDTYSYNEQFF; DNA: TGTGCCGGTAGGGACACTTACTCCTACAATGAGCAGTTCTTC
size: -; J: TRBJ1-2; D: TRBD1; V: TRBV29-1; CDR3: CSVEDLDRGLGYTF; DNA: TGCAGCGTTGAAGATTTGGACAGGGGGCTCGGCTACACCTTC
size: -; J: TRBJ1-5; D: TRBD1; V: TRBV10-3; CDR3: CAIKGTEDQPQHF; DNA: TGTGCCATCAAGGGGACAGAGGATCAGCCCCAGCATTTT